These T cell receptor beta chains were read from a single sample in a study of CD8+ T cells in alopecia areata. The method was immunoSEQ multiplex PCR; TCRdb's version includes in-frame clones alone and lacks a portion of them. In the table there are tens of thousands of clones, roughly 57% of which are singletons. The specimen was CD8+ T cells sorted from blood, collected at week 0. The receptors shown here come from a human donor with alopecia areata. CDR3s leave out the opening cysteine and the closing phenylalanine or tryptophan. Each record gives: V gene, J gene, clone size, CDR3 protein. The size of a clone is reported for some rows only, either as once, few or many, or as a class for expanded clones.

TRBV15	TRBJ1-2	NA	ATSYAGAHGYT
TRBV7-2	TRBJ2-5	NA	ASSPVSGIGETQY
TRBV12-5	TRBJ1-2	NA	ASGDTVNYGYT
TRBV2	TRBJ1-5	NA	ASSESLSDRPQH
TRBV6-1	TRBJ2-1	NA	ASSVLAGNYNEQF
TRBV4-2	TRBJ1-1	NA	ASRREVNTEAF
TRBV11-3	TRBJ2-1	once	ASSLLGTGIYNEQF
TRBV18	TRBJ2-3	once	ASSPPSLGDTDTQY
TRBV5-4	TRBJ2-7	NA	ASSQGTSGSWGREQY
TRBV4-1	TRBJ2-5	NA	ASSLIPSMRSVAQETQY
TRBV29-1	TRBJ2-2	few	SVVSRSTGELF
TRBV27	TRBJ1-1	NA	ASSQRQGGEILAAAEAF
TRBV7-2	TRBJ2-3	NA	ASSLTSGGGDTQY